This T cell receptor beta chain was captured by sequencing in a study of T cell clones after liver transplantation. Study-level information: Liver transplant recipients had immunosuppression withdrawal attempted within 2 years. Blood was drawn pre-transplant, before withdrawal, and after full or failed withdrawal. Findings and limits, study-wide: Rather than being deleted, graft donor-reactive T cells may have moved into the graft. A significant post-transplant drop in circulating graft-donor-reactive CD4 TCRbeta sequences occurred in most of the 8 subjects.

A remark on this clone: Its antigen is as yet unknown.

Clones were read by immunoSEQ multiplex PCR, and TCRdb kept only the in-frame ones, dropping some. This table holds about 99,000 clones, about 81% found once. The sequences come from CD4+ T cells from blood, collected before liver transplant. This TCR derives from a human donor who received a liver transplant.

Here the CDR3 DNA reads TGCAGCGTTCGGAAGGGCAATGAGCAGTTCTTC. This gives the protein CSVRKGNEQFF. V is TRBV29-1 and J is TRBJ2-1; unclear D gene. Germline V gene sequence: CDR1 SQVTM, CDR2 ANQGSEA. V shed 5 bases and J shed 6 bases, with 8 bases lying between them. This CDR3 region has 11 residues.